Listed here is a single T cell receptor (beta chain). What it recognizes is unknown. A read error may account for a junction end that differs from germline. The germline CDR1 and CDR2 sequences are LGHNA and YNFKEQ. The CDR3 has 15 residues. The data originate from a study of glioma-infiltrating T cells. The overall study: Glioma patients had dexamethasone for six or fewer days before surgery.

Study-wide results and limits: Tissue-blood divergence was below expectation in non-neoplastic patients, above in gliomas.

Amplification of TCR alpha and beta CDR3 regions from RNA used iRepertoire nested multiplex PCR. Using its own MiXCR run on the multiplex PCR reads, TCRdb lists one record per CDR3 protein. The data contain around 390,000 distinct CDR3 sequences, roughly two fifths of them singletons. The chain couples TRBV4-2 to TRBJ2-3, with D perhaps TRBD1 or TRBD2 (5 bases each). Source material: glioma tissue, nonneoplastic brain tissue, or PBMCs (not recorded which). The sequence came from a human donor with low-grade glioma or glioblastoma, undergoing nonglioma brain surgery, or in good health (not recorded which). The CDR3 bases are TGTGCCAGCAGCGTAGACCCGGGGACCACAGATGCGCAGTATTTT. This gives the protein CASSVDPGTTDAQYF.